The 5 T cell receptor beta chains given below trace back to one sample, sequenced in a study of circulating and synovial CD4+ cells in juvenile arthritis. Produced via immunoSEQ multiplex PCR; TCRdb's table is partial and in-frame only. The sample consists of under 40,000 clones, 90% to 95% of them appearing once. Source material: CD4+ T cells from blood. These receptors originate from a human donor with juvenile idiopathic arthritis.

This clone has a handful of counts. The V gene is TRBV5-4, the J gene TRBJ2-7; 8 positions match TRBD1. The CDR3 totals 13 residues. Trimming at V came to 3 bases and at J to 7 bases, leaving 6 bases not matched to a gene. CDR1 and CDR2 (germline): SGHNT, YYREEE (reference sequence). CDR3 residues: CASSSPQGAEQYF. The CDR3 nucleotides are TGTGCCAGCAGCTCTCCCCAGGGGGCGGAGCAGTACTTC.

The chain is built from TRBV12-5 and TRBJ2-1; D call uncertain. CDR1 is LGHNT and CDR2 is FRNRAP in the germline V gene. This CDR3 is built from 14 residues. V shed 4 bases and J shed 0 bases, with 7 bases lying between them. The CDR3 here is CASGYSSSYNEQFF. DNA of the CDR3: TGTGCTAGTGGTTACTCGAGCTCCTACAATGAGCAGTTCTTC.

This chain connects TRBV5-1 to TRBJ1-1; a possible D gene is TRBD1 (5 bases). Trimming took off 4 bases at V and 4 bases at J, with 11 bases between the two ends. CDR3 length equals 13 residues. Germline CDR1 reads SGHRS; CDR2 reads YFSETQ. CDR3 in DNA: TGCGCCAGCAGCCCCAGGGAGGCCACTGAAGCTTTCTTT. Its translation is CASSPREATEAFF. Full variable domain (outside the CDR3, taken from reference TRBV5-1 and TRBJ1-1): KAGVTQTPRYLIKTRGQQVTLSCSPISGHRSVSWYQQTPGQGLQFLFEYFSETQRNKGNFPGRFSGRQFSNSRSEMNVSTLELGDSALYLCASSPREATEAFFGQGTRLTVV.

V gene TRBV4-1 combines with J gene TRBJ1-3; TRBD1 aligns across 7 bases. The germline V gene encodes CDR1 MGHRA and CDR2 YSYEKL. Losses at the gene ends were 2 bases for V and 0 bases for J; bases not matched to a gene: 4. This CDR3 contains 16 residues. The CDR3 loop is CASSQPGTDSGNTIYF. CDR3 bases: TGCGCCAGCAGCCAACCTGGGACAGACTCTGGAAACACCATATATTTT.

V gene TRBV6-5 combines with J gene TRBJ1-1; 7 nucleotides align to TRBD1. The CDR3 covers 15 residues. Per the germline V gene, CDR1 is MNHEY and CDR2 is SVGAGI. With 5 bases clipped from V and 5 bases from J, the junction kept 11 bases outside the gene matches. CDR3 coding DNA: TGTGCCAGCAGTCCCGGACAGGTAGGGAGGACTGAAGCTTTCTTT. This codes for CASSPGQVGRTEAFF.